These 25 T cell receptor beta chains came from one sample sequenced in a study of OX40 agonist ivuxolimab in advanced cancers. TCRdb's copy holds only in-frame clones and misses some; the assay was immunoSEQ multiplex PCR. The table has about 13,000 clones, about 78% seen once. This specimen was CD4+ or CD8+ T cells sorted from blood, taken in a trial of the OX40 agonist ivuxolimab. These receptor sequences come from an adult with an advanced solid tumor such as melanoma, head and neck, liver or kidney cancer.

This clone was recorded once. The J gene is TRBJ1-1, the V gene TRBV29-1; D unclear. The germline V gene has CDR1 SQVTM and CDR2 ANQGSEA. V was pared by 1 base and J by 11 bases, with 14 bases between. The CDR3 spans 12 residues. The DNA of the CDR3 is TGCAGCGTTGAAGTTAGGGCCCGGGGTGCTTTCTTT. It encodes CSVEVRARGAFF.

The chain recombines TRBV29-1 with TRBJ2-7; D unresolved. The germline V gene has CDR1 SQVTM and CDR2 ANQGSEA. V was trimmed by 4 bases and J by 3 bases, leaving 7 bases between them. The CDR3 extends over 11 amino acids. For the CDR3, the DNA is TGCAGCGTTGTCTCCCTCTACGAGCAGTACTTC. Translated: CSVVSLYEQYF.

The CDR3 spells CASSQGGLGRRGQFF. CDR3 DNA: TGCGCCAGCAGCCAAGGCGGACTAGGACGTAGGGGGCAGTTCTTC. The V gene is TRBV4-1, the J gene TRBJ2-1, with TRBD2 identical over 7 bases. This CDR3 contains 15 residues. Germline loops: CDR1 MGHRA, CDR2 YSYEKL. The J segment lost 12 bases and the V segment lost 1 base, leaving 12 bases of the junction unmatched.

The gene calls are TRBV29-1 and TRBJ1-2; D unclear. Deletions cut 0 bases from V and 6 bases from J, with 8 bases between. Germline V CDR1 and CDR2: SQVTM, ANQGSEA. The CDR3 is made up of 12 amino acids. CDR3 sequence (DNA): TGCAGCGTTGAAGATCGCCACGATGGCTACACCTTC. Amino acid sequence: CSVEDRHDGYTF. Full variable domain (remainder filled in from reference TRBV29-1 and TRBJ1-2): SAVISQKPSRDICQRGTSLTIQCQVDSQVTMMFWYRQQPGQSLTLIATANQGSEATYESGFVIDKFPISRPNLTFSTLTVSNMSPEDSSIYLCSVEDRHDGYTFGSGTRLTVV.

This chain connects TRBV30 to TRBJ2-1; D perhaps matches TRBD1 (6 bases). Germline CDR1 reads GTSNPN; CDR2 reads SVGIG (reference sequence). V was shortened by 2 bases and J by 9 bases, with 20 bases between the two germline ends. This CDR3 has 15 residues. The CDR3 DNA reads TGTGCCTGGAGTCCAATAGGGACACAGGGTAGTGAGCAGTTCTTC. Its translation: CAWSPIGTQGSEQFF.

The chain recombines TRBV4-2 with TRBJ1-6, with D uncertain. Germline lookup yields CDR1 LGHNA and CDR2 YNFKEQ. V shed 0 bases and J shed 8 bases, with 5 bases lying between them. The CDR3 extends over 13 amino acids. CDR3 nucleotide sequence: TGTGCCAGCAGCCAAGATCGGGATTCACCCCTCCACTTT. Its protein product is CASSQDRDSPLHF.

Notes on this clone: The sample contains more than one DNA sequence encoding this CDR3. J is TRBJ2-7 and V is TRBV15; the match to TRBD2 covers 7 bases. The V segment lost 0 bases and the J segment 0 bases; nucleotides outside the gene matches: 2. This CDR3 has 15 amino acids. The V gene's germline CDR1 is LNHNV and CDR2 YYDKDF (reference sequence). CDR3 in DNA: TGTGCCACCAGCAGAGATTGGGGGGGCTCCTACGAGCAGTACTTC. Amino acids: CATSRDWGGSYEQYF.

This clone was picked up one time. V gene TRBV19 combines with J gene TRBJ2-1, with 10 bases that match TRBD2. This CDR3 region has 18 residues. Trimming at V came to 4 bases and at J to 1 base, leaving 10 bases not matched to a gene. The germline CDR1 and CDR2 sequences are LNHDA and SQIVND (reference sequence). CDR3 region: CASSNQKRTSGSYNEQFF. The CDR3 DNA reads TGTGCCAGTAGTAACCAGAAGAGGACTAGCGGTTCCTACAATGAGCAGTTCTTC.

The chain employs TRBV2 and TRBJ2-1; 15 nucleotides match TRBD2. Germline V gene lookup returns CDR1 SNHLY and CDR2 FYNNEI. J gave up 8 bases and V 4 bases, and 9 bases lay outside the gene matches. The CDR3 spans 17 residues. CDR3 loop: CASSGRLGTSGRYEQFF. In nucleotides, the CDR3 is TGTGCCAGCAGTGGGCGTTTGGGGACTAGCGGGAGGTATGAGCAGTTCTTC.

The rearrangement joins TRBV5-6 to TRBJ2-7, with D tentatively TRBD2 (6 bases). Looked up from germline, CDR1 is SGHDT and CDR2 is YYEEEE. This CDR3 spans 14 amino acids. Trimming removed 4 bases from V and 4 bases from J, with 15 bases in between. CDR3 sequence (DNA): TGTGCCAGCAGCCTAGGAGGGGACTTTTACGAGCAGTACTTC. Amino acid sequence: CASSLGGDFYEQYF. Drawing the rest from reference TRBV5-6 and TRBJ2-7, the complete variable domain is DAGVTQSPTHLIKTRGQQVTLRCSPKSGHDTVSWYQQALGQGPQFIFQYYEEEERQRGNFPDRFSGHQFPNYSSELNVNALLLGDSALYLCASSLGGDFYEQYFGPGTRLTVT.

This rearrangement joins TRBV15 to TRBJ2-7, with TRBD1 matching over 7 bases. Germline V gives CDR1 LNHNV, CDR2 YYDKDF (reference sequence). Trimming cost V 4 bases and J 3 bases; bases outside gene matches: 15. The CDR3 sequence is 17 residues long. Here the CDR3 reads CATSKGAGSTELYEQYF. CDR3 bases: TGTGCCACCAGCAAGGGGGCCGGGTCCACCGAACTCTACGAGCAGTACTTC.

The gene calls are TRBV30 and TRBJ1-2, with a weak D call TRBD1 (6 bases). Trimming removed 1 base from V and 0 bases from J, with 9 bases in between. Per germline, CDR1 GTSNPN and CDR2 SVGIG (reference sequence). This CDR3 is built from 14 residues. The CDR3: CAWSAYRANYGYTF. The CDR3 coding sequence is TGTGCCTGGAGTGCCTACAGGGCTAACTATGGCTACACCTTC.

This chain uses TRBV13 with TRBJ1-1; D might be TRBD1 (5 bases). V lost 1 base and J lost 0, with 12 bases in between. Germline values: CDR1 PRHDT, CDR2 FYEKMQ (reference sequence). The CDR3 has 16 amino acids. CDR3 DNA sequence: TGTGCCAGCAGCTTAGCGCAGGGTAGAATGAACACTGAAGCTTTCTTT. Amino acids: CASSLAQGRMNTEAFF.

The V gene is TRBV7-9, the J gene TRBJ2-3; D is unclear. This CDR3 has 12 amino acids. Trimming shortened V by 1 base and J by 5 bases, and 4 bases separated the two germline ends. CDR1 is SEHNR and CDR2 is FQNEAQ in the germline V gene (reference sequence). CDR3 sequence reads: CASSLEGDTQYF. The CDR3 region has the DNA TGTGCCAGCAGCTTAGAAGGAGATACGCAGTATTTT.

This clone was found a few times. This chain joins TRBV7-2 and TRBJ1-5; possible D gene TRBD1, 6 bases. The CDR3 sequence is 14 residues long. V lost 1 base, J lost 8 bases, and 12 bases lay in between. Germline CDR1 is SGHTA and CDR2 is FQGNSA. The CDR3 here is CASSLEGGMKPQHF. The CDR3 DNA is TGTGCCAGCAGCTTAGAGGGGGGGATGAAGCCCCAGCATTTT.

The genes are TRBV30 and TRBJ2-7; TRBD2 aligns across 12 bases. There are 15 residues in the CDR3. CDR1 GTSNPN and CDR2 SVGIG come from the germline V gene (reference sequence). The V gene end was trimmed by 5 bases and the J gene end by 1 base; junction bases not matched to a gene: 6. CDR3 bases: TGTGCCTGGCACCCGGGACTAGCGGGTTCCTACGAGCAGTACTTC. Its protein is CAWHPGLAGSYEQYF. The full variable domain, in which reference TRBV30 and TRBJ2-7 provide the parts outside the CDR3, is SQTIHQWPATLVQPVGSPLSLECTVEGTSNPNLYWYRQAAGRGLQLLFYSVGIGQISSEVPQNLSASRPQDRQFILSSKKLLLSDSGFYLCAWHPGLAGSYEQYFGPGTRLTVT.

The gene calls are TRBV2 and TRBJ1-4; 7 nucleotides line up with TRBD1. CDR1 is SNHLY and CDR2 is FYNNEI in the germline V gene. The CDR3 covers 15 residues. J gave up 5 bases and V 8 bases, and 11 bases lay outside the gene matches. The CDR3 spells CASLTPGQRNEKLFF. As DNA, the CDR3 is TGTGCCAGCTTAACTCCGGGACAGAGAAATGAAAAACTGTTTTTT.

CDR3: CASSEGQFSYEQYF. The CDR3 DNA follows: TGTGCCAGCAGTGAGGGACAGTTCTCCTACGAGCAGTACTTC. The gene calls are TRBV6-5 and TRBJ2-7; 7 nucleotides line up with TRBD1. Germline CDR1 MNHEY, CDR2 SVGAGI. The CDR3 totals 14 residues. The trim removed 5 bases at V and 0 bases at J, leaving 4 bases unmatched.

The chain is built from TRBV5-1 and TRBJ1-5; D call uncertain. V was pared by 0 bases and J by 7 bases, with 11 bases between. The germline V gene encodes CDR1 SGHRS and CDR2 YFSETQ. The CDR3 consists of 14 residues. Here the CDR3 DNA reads TGCGCCAGCAGCTTGGAAGGGAGCGGGCAGCCCCAGCATTTT. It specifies CASSLEGSGQPQHF.

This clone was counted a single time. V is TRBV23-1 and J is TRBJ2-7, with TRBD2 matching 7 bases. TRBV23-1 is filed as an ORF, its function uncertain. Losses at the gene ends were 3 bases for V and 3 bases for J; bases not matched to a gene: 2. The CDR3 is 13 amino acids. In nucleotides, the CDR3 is TGCGCCAGCAGTCAGGGGGGGGGCTACGAGCAGTACTTC. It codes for CASSQGGGYEQYF.

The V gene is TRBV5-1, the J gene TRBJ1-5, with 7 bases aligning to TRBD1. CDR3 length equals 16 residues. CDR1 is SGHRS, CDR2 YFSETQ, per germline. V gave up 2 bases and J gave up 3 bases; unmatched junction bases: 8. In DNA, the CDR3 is TGCGCCAGCAGCTTAAATCCCGGGACAGACAATCAGCCCCAGCATTTT. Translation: CASSLNPGTDNQPQHF.

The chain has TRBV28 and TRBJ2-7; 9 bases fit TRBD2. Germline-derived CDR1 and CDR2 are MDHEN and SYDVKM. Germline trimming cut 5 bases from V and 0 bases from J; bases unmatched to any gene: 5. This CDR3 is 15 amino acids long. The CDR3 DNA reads TGTGCCAGCAGTCCTCTAGCGGGGAGCTCCTACGAGCAGTACTTC. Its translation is CASSPLAGSSYEQYF.

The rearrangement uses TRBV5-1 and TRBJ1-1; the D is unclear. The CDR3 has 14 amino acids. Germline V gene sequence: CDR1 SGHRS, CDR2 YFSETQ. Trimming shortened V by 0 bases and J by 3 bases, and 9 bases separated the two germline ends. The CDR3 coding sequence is TGCGCCAGCAGCTTGGGTGATCAGGACACTGAAGCTTTCTTT. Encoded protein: CASSLGDQDTEAFF.

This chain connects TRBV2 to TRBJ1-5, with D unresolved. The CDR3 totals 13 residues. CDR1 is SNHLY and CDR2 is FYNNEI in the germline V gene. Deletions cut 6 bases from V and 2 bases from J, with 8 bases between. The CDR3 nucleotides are TGTGCCAGCAGAAAAGAGGGCAATCAGCCCCAGCATTTT. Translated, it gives CASRKEGNQPQHF.

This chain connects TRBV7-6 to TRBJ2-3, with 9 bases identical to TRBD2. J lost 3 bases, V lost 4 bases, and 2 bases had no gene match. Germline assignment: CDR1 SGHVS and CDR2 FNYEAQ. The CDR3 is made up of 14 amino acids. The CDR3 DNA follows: TGTGCCAGCAGCTCCCTAGCGGGAACAGATACGCAGTATTTT. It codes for CASSSLAGTDTQYF. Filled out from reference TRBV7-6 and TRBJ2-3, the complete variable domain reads GAGVSQSPRYKVTKRGQDVALRCDPISGHVSLYWYRQALGQGPEFLTYFNYEAQQDKSGLPNDRFSAERPEGSISTLTIQRTEQRDSAMYRCASSSLAGTDTQYFGPGTRLTVL.